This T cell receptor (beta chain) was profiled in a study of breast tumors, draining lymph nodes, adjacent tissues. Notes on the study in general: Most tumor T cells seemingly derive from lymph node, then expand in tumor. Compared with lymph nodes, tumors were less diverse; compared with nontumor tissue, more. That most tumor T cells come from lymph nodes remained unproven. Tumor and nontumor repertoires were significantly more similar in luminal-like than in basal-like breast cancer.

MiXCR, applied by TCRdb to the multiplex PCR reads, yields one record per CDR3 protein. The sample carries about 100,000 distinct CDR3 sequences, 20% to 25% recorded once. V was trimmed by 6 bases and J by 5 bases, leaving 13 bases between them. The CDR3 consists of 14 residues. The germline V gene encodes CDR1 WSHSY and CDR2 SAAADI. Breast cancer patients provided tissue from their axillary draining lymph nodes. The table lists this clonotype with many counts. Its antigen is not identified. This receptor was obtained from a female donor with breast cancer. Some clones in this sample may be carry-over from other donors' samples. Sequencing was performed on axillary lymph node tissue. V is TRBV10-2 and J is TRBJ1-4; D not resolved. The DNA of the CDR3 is TGCGCCAGCAGCGGGGAACAGCTGAATGAAAAACTGTTTTTT. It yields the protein CASSGEQLNEKLFF.